The text below deals with one T cell receptor (beta chain). The data are from a study of blood T cell repertoires in COVID-19. Study-wide background: Acute-phase and convalescent COVID-19 samples originated in the United States, Italy and Spain. PBMCs, B-cell-depleted T cells, or T cells were the source of the cDNA or gDNA that made up the material.

V was trimmed by 4 bases and J by 3 bases, leaving 10 bases between them. This CDR3 spans 13 amino acids. The germline V gene has CDR1 LGHDT and CDR2 YNNKEL (reference sequence). In the original workflow: Reference gene primers were amplified, and this amplification served to estimate nucleated cell counts. Generated by immunoSEQ multiplex PCR, the TCRdb table keeps only in-frame clones and is missing some. V and J calls and clone size are copied from that table; D and trimming were computed from the DNA. Found here are some 290,000 clones, 65% to 90% of them singletons; the top ten hold under 3%. The clonotype was recovered from a woman in her fifties or sixties with active or convalescent COVID-19. The rearrangement links TRBV3-1 (or the pseudogene TRBV3-2) to TRBJ2-7; D remains unclear. The source material was peripheral blood. CDR3 sequence reads: CASSRQEFYEQYF. The CDR3, as DNA: TGTGCCAGCAGCCGTCAGGAATTCTACGAGCAGTACTTC.